Included here is one T cell receptor beta chain sequence, with context. The sample belongs to a study of blood T cell repertoires in COVID-19. Study information: The analysed material was cDNA or gDNA that came from T cells, B-cell-depleted T cells, or PBMCs.

Study processing details: Estimation of nucleated cell counts was performed using reference gene primer amplification. Only in-frame clones appear in the TCRdb table, and some are missing; sequencing was by immunoSEQ multiplex PCR. That table furnishes V, J and clone size, whereas the DNA furnished D and trimming. The sample has some 200,000 clones; less than 90% are singletons. The participants were between roughly 18 and 89 years old and came from about two dozen US areas. Cohorts were assigned according to the clinical history that participants reported. This CDR3 contains 15 residues. With 2 bases clipped from V and 5 bases from J, the junction kept 5 bases outside the gene matches. Germline-derived CDR1 and CDR2 are MGHRA and YSYEKL.

The TCR comes from a woman aged 25-40 years who had recovered from COVID-19. Sample: PBMCs or T cells enriched from blood (not recorded which). The chain couples TRBV4-1 to TRBJ2-5, with TRBD2 matching over 10 bases. This CDR3 reads CASSQTLAGVETQYF. CDR3 nucleotide sequence: TGCGCCAGCAGCCAAACCCTAGCGGGGGTTGAGACCCAGTACTTC.